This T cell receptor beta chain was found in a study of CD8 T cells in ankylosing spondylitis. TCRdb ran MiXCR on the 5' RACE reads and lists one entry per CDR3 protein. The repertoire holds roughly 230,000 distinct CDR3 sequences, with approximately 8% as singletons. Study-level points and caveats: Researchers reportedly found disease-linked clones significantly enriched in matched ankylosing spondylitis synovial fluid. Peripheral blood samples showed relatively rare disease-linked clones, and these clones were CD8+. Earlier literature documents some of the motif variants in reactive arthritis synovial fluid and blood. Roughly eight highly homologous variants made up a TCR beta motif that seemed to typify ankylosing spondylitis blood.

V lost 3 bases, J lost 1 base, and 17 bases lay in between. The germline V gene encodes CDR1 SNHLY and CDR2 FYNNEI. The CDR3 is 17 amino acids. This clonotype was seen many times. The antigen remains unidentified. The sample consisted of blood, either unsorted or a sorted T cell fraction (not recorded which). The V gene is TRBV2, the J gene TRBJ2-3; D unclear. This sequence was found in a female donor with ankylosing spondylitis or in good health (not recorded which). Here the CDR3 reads CASSDLARLAGTDTQYF. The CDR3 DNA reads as TGTGCCAGCAGTGACCTGGCCCGCCTTGCTGGCACAGATACGCAGTATTTT.